A single sample is the source of the 25 T cell receptor beta chains below, sequenced in a study of cytomegalovirus exposure and HLA in healthy donors. Primers for the PCR totalled 60 Vbeta and 13 Jbeta. Produced via immunoSEQ multiplex PCR; TCRdb's table is partial and in-frame only. The sample consists of 150,000 to 200,000 clones, over 70% of them appearing once. Sequenced: PBMCs. Receptors originate from a woman between 45 and 60 years old in good health and CMV-seronegative.

The rearrangement links TRBV27 to TRBJ1-5; the match to TRBD1 covers 7 bases. CDR1 and CDR2 from the germline V gene are MNHEY and SMNVEV (reference sequence). The J segment lost 7 bases and the V segment lost 5 bases, leaving 11 bases of the junction unmatched. The CDR3 sequence is 15 residues long. CDR3 amino acids: CASSLSKGARQPQHF. The DNA for the CDR3 is TGTGCCAGCAGTCTTTCAAAGGGGGCGCGACAGCCCCAGCATTTT.

The chain couples TRBV28 to TRBJ2-7, with 7 positions matching TRBD1. CDR3 length equals 17 residues. Unmatched junction bases numbered 14, after V lost 6 bases and J lost 0 bases. CDR1 and CDR2 from the germline V gene are MDHEN and SYDVKM. The CDR3 sequence: CASSAPYRGGFSYEQYF. DNA for the CDR3: TGTGCCAGCAGCGCCCCTTACAGGGGTGGCTTCTCCTACGAGCAGTACTTC.

This clone was seen a few times. The rearrangement joins TRBV9 to TRBJ2-3, with D perhaps TRBD2 (6 bases). V was clipped by 3 bases and J by 0 bases, with 11 bases between them. This CDR3 region has 15 residues. Germline lookup yields CDR1 SGDLS and CDR2 YYNGEE. DNA of the CDR3: TGTGCCAGCAGCGCGGGCGGGACTAGCACAGATACGCAGTATTTT. Its translation: CASSAGGTSTDTQYF.

Here the CDR3 reads CASSPVTGGRTEAFF. The DNA for the CDR3 is TGTGCCAGCAGTCCCGTGACAGGGGGGAGGACTGAAGCTTTCTTT. V and J are TRBV27 and TRBJ1-1, with 9 bases fitting TRBD1. J was trimmed by 5 bases and V by 5 bases; bases with no gene match: 9. CDR1 is MNHEY, CDR2 SMNVEV, per germline (reference sequence). The CDR3 runs 15 residues.

The V call is TRBV30, the J call TRBJ1-2, with D tentatively TRBD1 (6 bases). The germline gives CDR1 GTSNPN, CDR2 SVGIG (reference sequence). This CDR3 is 14 amino acids long. The V end was cut by 4 bases, the J end by 3 bases, with 15 bases between. CDR3 protein: CAWTRQALHYGYTF. DNA of the CDR3: TGTGCCTGGACCAGACAGGCTCTTCACTATGGCTACACCTTC. Drawing the rest from reference TRBV30 and TRBJ1-2, the complete variable domain is SQTIHQWPATLVQPVGSPLSLECTVEGTSNPNLYWYRQAAGRGLQLLFYSVGIGQISSEVPQNLSASRPQDRQFILSSKKLLLSDSGFYLCAWTRQALHYGYTFGSGTRLTVV.

The chain employs TRBV5-1 and TRBJ2-3, with 14 bases lining up with TRBD2. CDR3 length equals 18 residues. Germline CDR1 SGHRS, CDR2 YFSETQ. V was clipped by 5 bases and J by 1 base; unmatched bases: 9. CDR3 nucleotide sequence: TGCGCCAGCAGATCCGGGACTAGCGGGAGCGGTGGCACAGATACGCAGTATTTT. Encoded protein: CASRSGTSGSGGTDTQYF.

V is TRBV5-4 and J is TRBJ2-5, with a weak D call TRBD1 (7 bases). CDR3 length: 16 residues. The germline gives CDR1 SGHNT, CDR2 YYREEE (reference sequence). V lost 0 bases and J lost 7, with 19 bases in between. Here the CDR3 DNA reads TGTGCCAGCAGCTTGGGGGACTCAGGGGGGTTCGGGACCCAGTACTTC. It translates to CASSLGDSGGFGTQYF.

V and J are TRBV29-1 and TRBJ2-3; tentatively, D is TRBD1 (6 bases). With 0 bases removed from V and 4 bases from J, the gap between germline ends came to 14 bases. The germline V gene has CDR1 SQVTM and CDR2 ANQGSEA. The CDR3 is 15 amino acids. The CDR3 here is CSVEDQRGWADTQYF. The CDR3, as DNA: TGCAGCGTTGAAGATCAAAGGGGGTGGGCAGATACGCAGTATTTT.

The V and J genes are TRBV30 and TRBJ2-7; possibly TRBD2 for D (6 bases). Trimming stripped 4 bases from V and 2 bases from J, with 15 bases between. The germline gives CDR1 GTSNPN, CDR2 SVGIG (reference sequence). The CDR3 has 14 amino acids. Written as DNA, the CDR3 is TGTGCCTGGACCCGTTTTAGCGGAACCTACGAGCAGTACTTC. It specifies CAWTRFSGTYEQYF.

The genes are TRBV5-4 and TRBJ2-5; D may be TRBD2 (6 bases). V shed 4 bases and J shed 5 bases, with 18 bases lying between them. Per germline, CDR1 SGHNT and CDR2 YYREEE (reference sequence). This CDR3 has 15 amino acids. The CDR3 coding sequence is TGTGCCAGCAGCCGCGGGACTCCCGCTACCGAGACCCAGTACTTC. Encoded protein: CASSRGTPATETQYF. The variable domain in full, with the rest retrieved from reference TRBV5-4 and TRBJ2-5, is ETGVTQSPTHLIKTRGQQVTLRCSSQSGHNTVSWYQQALGQGPQFIFQYYREEENGRGNFPPRFSGLQFPNYSSELNVNALELDDSALYLCASSRGTPATETQYFGPGTRLLVL.

This clone was picked up a small number of times. This chain links TRBV5-1 with TRBJ1-3; no definite D call. V lost 3 bases and J 8 bases, leaving 12 bases between the germline ends. The CDR3 is 13 residues long. The germline V gene encodes CDR1 SGHRS and CDR2 YFSETQ. The CDR3: CASSSARSDTIYF. CDR3 DNA: TGCGCCAGCAGCTCCGCTCGCAGTGACACCATATATTTT.

This clone was counted a few times. The V call is TRBV7-2, the J call TRBJ1-5; TRBD1 agrees at 8 bases. From germline, CDR1 is SGHTA and CDR2 FQGNSA. CDR3 length: 14 residues. The trim removed 4 bases at V and 9 bases at J, leaving 8 bases unmatched. DNA for the CDR3: TGTGCCAGCAGCTCCGTCCACGGGACAGGGCCCCAGCATTTT. It is translated as CASSSVHGTGPQHF.

A few counts support this clone. This sequence joins TRBV7-2 and TRBJ1-5; D gene unclear. Germline-derived CDR1 and CDR2 are SGHTA and FQGNSA. This CDR3 is built from 14 residues. V lost 0 bases and J lost 6, with 9 bases in between. CDR3 DNA: TGTGCCAGCAGCTTAGCGGCGGTAGGTCAGCCCCAGCATTTT. It translates to CASSLAAVGQPQHF.

V usage is TRBV27 and J usage is TRBJ1-4; TRBD1 is a possible D gene (6 bases). The CDR3 has 13 residues. Trimming took off 5 bases at V and 8 bases at J, with 12 bases between the two ends. The germline V gene encodes CDR1 MNHEY and CDR2 SMNVEV (reference sequence). CDR3 coding DNA: TGTGCCAGCAGTGCGACAGGTTGGGAAAAACTGTTTTTT. Amino acids: CASSATGWEKLFF.

This clone was observed a few times. The V gene is TRBV19, the J gene TRBJ1-5; D might be TRBD1 (6 bases). The CDR3 extends over 12 amino acids. V dropped 3 bases and J dropped 8 bases, with 8 bases sitting between them. Germline CDR1 is LNHDA and CDR2 is SQIVND (reference sequence). In DNA, the CDR3 is TGTGCCAGTAGTATCCGGACAGAGCCCCAGCATTTT. Translating it yields CASSIRTEPQHF.

This clone appeared a few times. The chain recombines TRBV5-1 with TRBJ2-1, with 9 bases fitting TRBD1. The CDR3 loop spans 14 amino acids. Germline V gene data show CDR1 as SGHRS and CDR2 as YFSETQ. Losses at the gene ends were 5 bases for V and 12 bases for J; bases not matched to a gene: 12. CDR3 residues: CASRWTGAMYGQFF. The CDR3 coding sequence is TGCGCCAGCAGATGGACAGGGGCGATGTATGGGCAGTTCTTC.

The genes are TRBV7-9 and TRBJ1-2, with 9 positions matching TRBD1. This CDR3 is built from 15 residues. Looked up from germline, CDR1 is SEHNR and CDR2 is FQNEAQ (reference sequence). The ends lost 5 bases at V and 4 bases at J; junction bases unmatched: 8. The CDR3 reads CASSAQQGASYGYTF. In DNA, the CDR3 is TGTGCCAGCAGCGCGCAACAGGGGGCGAGCTATGGCTACACCTTC.

J is TRBJ2-5 and V is TRBV6-5; D remains ambiguous. Germline loops: CDR1 MNHEY, CDR2 SVGAGI. This CDR3 is built from 14 residues. V lost 2 bases, J lost 5 bases, and 12 bases lay in between. CDR3 coding DNA: TGTGCCAGCAGTTACGAGAAGTTTCGGGAGACCCAGTACTTC. Its protein product is CASSYEKFRETQYF.

The chain links TRBV29-1 to TRBJ2-5; D is ambiguous. V gave up 3 bases and J gave up 0 bases, with 5 bases separating them. CDR1 is SQVTM and CDR2 is ANQGSEA in the germline V gene. The CDR3 runs to 12 residues. CDR3: CSVDDNQETQYF. The CDR3 DNA sequence: TGCAGCGTTGATGACAACCAAGAGACCCAGTACTTC.

The J gene is TRBJ1-1, the V gene TRBV28; TRBD1 aligns across 11 bases. Germline CDR1 and CDR2: MDHEN and SYDVKM. The CDR3 runs to 14 residues. V trimming: 8 bases; J trimming: 4 bases; junction bases outside the gene matches: 6. Here the CDR3 reads CASFAGQGGTEAFF. Here the CDR3 DNA reads TGTGCCAGCTTTGCGGGACAGGGGGGCACTGAAGCTTTCTTT.

V usage is TRBV6-5 and J usage is TRBJ2-1; 13 bases are shared with TRBD2. The trim removed 6 bases at V and 7 bases at J, leaving 6 bases unmatched. The CDR3 is made up of 15 amino acids. Germline lookup yields CDR1 MNHEY and CDR2 SVGAGI. The CDR3 sequence: CASRRLAGGLNEQFF. The CDR3 nucleotides read TGTGCCAGCAGGAGACTAGCGGGAGGACTAAATGAGCAGTTCTTC.

The chain couples TRBV19 to TRBJ1-1, with D perhaps TRBD1 (5 bases). The germline V gene encodes CDR1 LNHDA and CDR2 SQIVND (reference sequence). The germline V and J ends were trimmed by 6 bases and 4 bases, with 12 bases remaining between them. This CDR3 contains 13 residues. The chain's CDR3 is CASSQGFGTEAFF. CDR3 bases: TGTGCCAGTAGCCAGGGTTTCGGCACTGAAGCTTTCTTT.

This sequence joins TRBV6-4 and TRBJ2-3, with 10 bases aligning to TRBD1. This CDR3 has 18 amino acids. The V gene end was trimmed by 3 bases and the J gene end by 2 bases; junction bases not matched to a gene: 11. Germline loops: CDR1 MRHNA, CDR2 SNTAGT. CDR3 protein: CASSETGTGVSFTDTQYF. The CDR3 bases are TGTGCCAGCAGTGAAACCGGGACAGGGGTCTCTTTCACAGATACGCAGTATTTT.

This sequence joins TRBV18 and TRBJ1-2; D call uncertain. V was shortened by 2 bases and J by 4 bases, with 8 bases between the two germline ends. The CDR3 runs to 13 residues. Per germline, CDR1 KGHSH and CDR2 LQKENI. As DNA, the CDR3 is TGTGCCAGCTCACCAGCCGAGGTCTATGGCTACACCTTC. The encoded protein is CASSPAEVYGYTF. The complete variable domain, with remaining parts taken from reference TRBV18 and TRBJ1-2, reads NAGVMQNPRHLVRRRGQEARLRCSPMKGHSHVYWYRQLPEEGLKFMVYLQKENIIDESGMPKERFSAEFPKEGPSILRIQQVVRGDSAAYFCASSPAEVYGYTFGSGTRLTVV.

This chain links TRBV7-2 with TRBJ2-3; maybe TRBD1 (6 bases). V was shortened by 5 bases and J by 1 base, with 16 bases between the two germline ends. CDR3 size: 16 residues. Germline CDR1 SGHTA, CDR2 FQGNSA. In DNA form, the CDR3 reads TGTGCCAGCAGCCCGGTTAGGGGGTATGGCACAGATACGCAGTATTTT. This encodes CASSPVRGYGTDTQYF.